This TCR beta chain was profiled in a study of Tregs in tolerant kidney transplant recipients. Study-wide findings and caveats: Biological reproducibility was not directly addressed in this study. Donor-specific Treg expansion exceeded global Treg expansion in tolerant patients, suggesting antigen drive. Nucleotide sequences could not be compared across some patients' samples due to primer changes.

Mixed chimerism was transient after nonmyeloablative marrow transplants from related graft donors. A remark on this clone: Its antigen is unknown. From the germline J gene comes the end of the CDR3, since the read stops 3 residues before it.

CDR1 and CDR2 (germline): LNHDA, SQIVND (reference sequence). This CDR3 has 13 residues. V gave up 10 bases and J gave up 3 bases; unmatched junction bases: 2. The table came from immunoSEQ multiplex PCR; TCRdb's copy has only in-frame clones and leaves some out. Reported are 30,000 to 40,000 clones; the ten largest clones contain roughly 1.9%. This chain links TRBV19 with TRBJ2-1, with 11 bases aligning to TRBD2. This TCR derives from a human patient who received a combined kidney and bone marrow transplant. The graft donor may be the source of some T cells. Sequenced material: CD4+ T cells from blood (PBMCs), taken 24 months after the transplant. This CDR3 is CATGLAGYNEQFF. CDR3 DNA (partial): TGTGCCACCGGACTAGCGGGCTACAATGAG.